This entry features one T cell receptor (beta chain) sequence. Its antigen is unknown. It may be a read error: a sequence one base away is much more abundant. The TCR beta CDR3 region was amplified with a multiplex PCR system, in which a first round of 9 to 11 cycles was run using 32 V-gene forward and 13 J-gene reverse primers. First-round PCR used a QIAGEN Multiplex PCR Kit, and primer sequences were filed in Chinese patent CN105087789A. Illumina universal primers were attached in a second round of PCR run with the Phusion High-Fidelity PCR Kit. The TCR libraries underwent paired-end sequencing with a read length of 151 bp on the Illumina HiSeq X Ten platform. Regarding the original processing steps: Cutadapt removed reads without multiplex PCR primers, PEAR merged read pairs, and MiXCR with default settings called CDR3 regions. Repertoire diversity was assessed by Shannon entropy, and clonality was calculated as one minus the Shannon entropy divided by the ln of the count of productive unique sequences. Dominant or high-frequency T-cell clones were defined as clonotypes at frequencies of at least 0.5%. The public reads were reprocessed in TCRdb via fastp at Q25 and MiXCR, keeping in-frame beta chains. Duplicate CDR3 protein sequences are folded into a single record with the most common DNA and genes. V and J calls and clone size were set by TCRdb, not the authors. Recorded for this sample are thousands of distinct CDR3 sequences; under 25% of them occurred a single time. The ten largest account for 8.6% of the sample.

Genomic DNA extracted from bulk tumor tissue served as TCR template, with 600 ng gDNA amplified per sample. During surgery, several biopsies were collected from each primary tumor and placed as far from one another as possible within the tumor mass. The study cohort was described as untreated and was composed of newly diagnosed NSCLC cases undergoing curative surgery. The samples came from approximately 14 patients with newly diagnosed non-small cell lung cancer who were having surgery intended to be curative. A couple of independent pathologists reviewed the resected tumor masses. Only high-quality DNA and RNA samples were carried forward to sequencing. This record belongs to a study of immune heterogeneity within non-small cell lung tumors (dated by TCRdb to about 2018). For the study in its entirety: By histology, a few squamous cell carcinomas, about 10 non-squamous carcinomas and 1 tumor not otherwise specified were included. Neoantigen binding to each patient's HLA alleles was predicted with netMHCpan-3.0 for mutant peptides of 8 to 11 amino acids. The study combined whole-exome sequencing, RNA-seq and TCR beta repertoire sequencing of multiple spatially distinct regions from each NSCLC tumor to examine intratumoral immune heterogeneity. TCR repertoire analysis included 57 tumor loci from about 15 patients, whereas transcriptome data included only roughly 45 loci from more than nine patients.

The research as a whole found: Within a patient, the same dominant CDR3B clonotypes appeared at multiple loci, but different tumor locations also contained unique high-frequency clones. Individual patients mostly had different high-frequency TCR beta clonotypes. Local tumor mutational burden and local T-cell repertoire clonality had a statistically significant but moderate positive correlation (R about 0.3).

The sequence came from a man between 65 and 85 years old with non-small cell lung cancer. What was sequenced was lung tumor tissue.

The DNA sequence follows: TGTGCCAGCAGACAAACAGGCGTAGTGGAGCAGTTCTTC. Its coded protein is CASRQTGVVEQFF. Recombination connected TRBV7-8 to TRBJ2-1; the D gene is perhaps TRBD1, from 5 matching bases. V and J are truncated by 6 bases and 10 bases respectively, leaving an intervening sequence of 16 bases. The CDR3 has 13 amino acids, counting the end cysteine and phenylalanine. Here the CDR3 DNA is all that survives: 39 bases in frame from base 1. CDR1 is given as SGHVS and CDR2 as FQNEAQ, both from the germline V gene. Joined to the reference TRBV7-8 and TRBJ2-1 proteins, this CDR3 gives the full variable domain: GAGVSQSPRYKVAKRGQDVALRCDPISGHVSLFWYQQALGQGPEFLTYFQNEAQLDKSGLPSDRFFAERPEGSVSTLKIQRTQQEDSAVYLCASRQTGVVEQFFGPGTRLTVL.